The next 20 T cell receptor beta chains were all read from a single sample in a study of blood T cells in healthy people across ages. Primers used in a second PCR of about 7 to 12 cycles were a sample-barcoded 5' primer and a J-beta primer mix. TCRdb ran MiXCR on the 5' RACE reads and lists one entry per CDR3 protein. The table lists about 540,000 distinct CDR3 sequences, around 24% of them singletons, with 8.7% in the top ten. Separately, the same data were catalogued under a study of T cells of mothers and their children.

Specimen: blood. The receptors come from a boy younger than 18 in good health.

This clonotype was detected a few times. The chain uses TRBV5-1 and TRBJ2-1; possibly TRBD2 for D (6 bases). This CDR3 comprises 15 residues. Looked up from germline, CDR1 is SGHRS and CDR2 is YFSETQ. Trimming took off 4 bases at V and 6 bases at J, with 17 bases between the two ends. The CDR3: CASSIGEETSNEQFF. CDR3 nucleotide sequence: TGCGCCAGCAGCATTGGGGAGGAGACCTCCAATGAGCAGTTCTTC.

As for this clonotype: The junction departs from the called germline gene at one end, perhaps through a read error. The rearrangement links TRBV7-2 to TRBJ2-1, with D possibly being TRBD1 or TRBD2 (6 bases each). Matching the DNA end better, TRBJ2-5 makes the J call doubtful. CDR1 and CDR2 (germline): SGHTA, FQGNSA. The CDR3 has 15 amino acids. The chain's CDR3 is CASSLVRGLGQTQYF. The CDR3 nucleotides are TGTGCCAGTAGCTTAGTACGGGGGCTGGGACAGACCCAGTACTTC.

This clonotype has at least ten counts. The chain has TRBV3-1 and TRBJ1-2; D gene uncertain. Trimming took off 2 bases at V and 8 bases at J, with 12 bases between the two ends. Germline V lookup: CDR1 LGHDT, CDR2 YNNKEL (reference sequence). The CDR3 extends over 13 amino acids. CDR3 loop: CASSQLDGVGYTF. In DNA, the CDR3 is TGTGCCAGCAGCCAACTCGACGGCGTCGGCTACACCTTC.

Points on this clonotype: A much bigger clone sits one base away, suggesting this may be a read error. The chain employs TRBV28 and TRBJ2-5; D might be TRBD2 (5 bases). Trimming pared 7 bases from V and 2 bases from J, leaving 26 bases between. The length of the CDR3 is 18 residues. CDR1 MDHEN and CDR2 SYDVKM come from the germline V gene. CDR3 bases: TGTGCCAGCATCCCGGGCGGATGGTCGGCCAGCGGTCAAGAGACCCAGTACTTC. Amino acids: CASIPGGWSASGQETQYF.

The chain carries TRBV20-1 and TRBJ2-1; D possibly corresponds to TRBD2 (5 bases). Between the trimmed V and J ends, which lost 1 base and 0 bases, there was a span of 10 bases. This CDR3 spans 15 amino acids. Per germline, CDR1 DFQATT and CDR2 SNEGSKA (reference sequence). The DNA of the CDR3 is TGCAGTGCTAGAGGGGGAGAGAGCTCCTACAATGAGCAGTTCTTC. It encodes CSARGGESSYNEQFF.

This clonotype has at least ten counts. V gene TRBV25-1 combines with J gene TRBJ1-5; D is uncertain. Germline V gene data show CDR1 as MGHDK and CDR2 as SYGVNS. V lost 4 bases to trimming and J lost 4 bases, with 8 bases between them. There are 13 residues in the CDR3. The CDR3 DNA reads as TGTGCCAGCAGTGCGGGCAGTAATCAGCCCCAGCATTTT. Translating it yields CASSAGSNQPQHF.

V and J are TRBV7-3 and TRBJ2-5; D uncertain. The CDR3 covers 13 residues. Germline CDR1 reads SGHTA; CDR2 reads FQGTGA. The V and J ends lost 0 bases and 0 bases respectively, with 2 bases between them. CDR3 amino acids: CASSLTYQETQYF. The CDR3 bases are TGTGCCAGCAGCTTAACGTACCAAGAGACCCAGTACTTC.

The chain combines TRBV15 with TRBJ2-5; the match to TRBD1 covers 10 bases. The closer fit of TRBJ2-7 to the DNA end suggests the J call may be wrong. Germline V gene sequence: CDR1 LNHNV, CDR2 YYDKDF (reference sequence). The CDR3 extends over 16 amino acids. The CDR3: CATSRIRQGASYEQYF. The DNA of the CDR3 is TGTGCCACCAGCAGGATTAGACAGGGGGCTTCCTACGAGCAGTACTTC.

This clonotype appeared a few times. At one of its ends the junction is not consistent with the germline gene, which may arise from a read error. As DNA, the CDR3 is TGCAGTGCTAAGCCCCCCCAGGGACCTGGTTTT. It specifies CSAKPPQGPGF. The V and J genes are TRBV20-1 and TRBJ1-1; D may be TRBD1 (5 bases). The CDR3 covers 11 residues. Germline-derived CDR1 and CDR2 are DFQATT and SNEGSKA (reference sequence).

The chain couples TRBV20-1 to TRBJ2-2, with TRBD2 matching 11 bases. The germline gives CDR1 DFQATT, CDR2 SNEGSKA (reference sequence). The CDR3 spans 14 residues. Unmatched junction bases numbered 7, after V lost 6 bases and J lost 7 bases. For the CDR3, the DNA is TGCAGTGCGTACGGACTAGCGGGTGACGGGGAGCTGTTTTTT. The encoded protein is CSAYGLAGDGELFF.

As concerns this clonotype: It may be a read error: a sequence one base away is much more abundant. V gene TRBV7-9 combines with J gene TRBJ2-7, with D unresolved. CDR3 size: 12 residues. Trimming stripped 6 bases from V and 9 bases from J, with 15 bases between. Germline values: CDR1 SEHNR, CDR2 FQNEAQ (reference sequence). The CDR3 coding sequence is TGTGCCAGCAGATCGGACGCCGACGGGCAGTACTTC. Its protein is CASRSDADGQYF.

In this sample, this clonotype turned up a few times. The chain carries TRBV5-4 and TRBJ2-7, with TRBD2 as a possible D gene (6 bases). The V end lost 4 bases, the J end lost 2 bases, and 16 bases lay between the germline ends. The CDR3 contains 15 residues. Germline V gene data show CDR1 as SGHNT and CDR2 as YYREEE (reference sequence). As DNA, the CDR3 is TGTGCCAGCAGCCCCGCGGAGGGACCGACCTACGAGCAGTACTTC. It specifies CASSPAEGPTYEQYF.

The sample holds a few counts of this clonotype. The chain has TRBV5-1 and TRBJ2-5, with TRBD2 as a possible D gene (6 bases). The assigned J gene may be wrong: the sequence end matches TRBJ2-1 better. This CDR3 has 13 residues. Germline values: CDR1 SGHRS, CDR2 YFSETQ. The CDR3 nucleotides read TGCGCCAGCAGAGGGAGGCAGGACAATGAGCAGTTCTTC. Its protein product is CASRGRQDNEQFF.

The chain joins TRBV12-3 or TRBV12-4 to TRBJ2-7, with D possibly being TRBD2 (7 bases). This CDR3 is 13 amino acids long. Trimming took off 6 bases at V and 2 bases at J, with 11 bases between the two ends. Written as DNA, the CDR3 is TGTGCCAGCAGCAAGGGGGGGGCCTACGAGCAGTACTTC. Its translation is CASSKGGAYEQYF.

This clonotype was observed many times. The chain combines TRBV20-1 with TRBJ2-7; 7 nucleotides match TRBD1. The CDR3 totals 16 residues. V shed 4 bases, J shed 0 bases, and the junction held 12 bases outside the gene matches. Germline V lookup: CDR1 DFQATT, CDR2 SNEGSKA (reference sequence). CDR3 in amino acids: CSATPFGTASSYEQYF. The CDR3 DNA is TGCAGTGCTACTCCTTTTGGGACAGCTAGCTCCTACGAGCAGTACTTC.

This clonotype was seen a few times. This chain joins TRBV20-1 and TRBJ1-6, with 11 bases identical to TRBD1. Germline CDR1 is DFQATT and CDR2 is SNEGSKA (reference sequence). CDR3 length: 15 residues. With 1 base clipped from V and 7 bases from J, the junction kept 3 bases outside the gene matches. CDR3 in DNA: TGCAGTGCTAGAGTGGGGACAGGGGGGAATTCACCCCTCCACTTT. The encoded protein is CSARVGTGGNSPLHF.

V gene TRBV7-8 combines with J gene TRBJ1-1, with a tentative D call TRBD1 (5 bases). The CDR3 loop spans 16 amino acids. The germline V and J ends were trimmed by 1 base and 0 bases, with 12 bases remaining between them. Germline V gene data show CDR1 as SGHVS and CDR2 as FQNEAQ. The CDR3 bases are TGTGCCAGCAGCTTAGACCGGGGCAGTATGAACACTGAAGCTTTCTTT. This gives the protein CASSLDRGSMNTEAFF.

In nucleotides, the CDR3 is TGTGCCAGCAGTTTGGGCCTAGCGGACAACGATGAGCAGTTCTTC. It is translated as CASSLGLADNDEQFF. This sequence joins TRBV12-3 or TRBV12-4 and TRBJ2-5, with 7 bases fitting TRBD2. The DNA end is more similar to TRBJ2-1, so the J call may be wrong. CDR3 length equals 15 residues.

This clonotype appeared a few times. The V and J genes are TRBV9 and TRBJ1-4; 8 bases agree with TRBD1. The germline V gene has CDR1 SGDLS and CDR2 YYNGEE. Trimming took 0 bases from V and 8 from J; bases not matched to a gene: 6. The CDR3 is made up of 15 amino acids. CDR3 amino acids: CASSVGGTGSEKLFF. The CDR3 DNA reads TGTGCCAGCAGCGTAGGAGGGACAGGCAGCGAAAAACTGTTTTTT.

This clonotype turned up a few times. The chain joins TRBV7-2 to TRBJ2-3; 12 nucleotides agree with TRBD2. The CDR3 covers 18 residues. Germline CDR1 is SGHTA and CDR2 is FQGNSA. J was trimmed by 1 base and V by 5 bases; bases with no gene match: 10. The CDR3 region has the DNA TGTGCCAGCAGCCCCGGGACTAGCGGGTCGGGGGGCACAGATACGCAGTATTTT. Protein sequence: CASSPGTSGSGGTDTQYF. Complete variable domain (other parts from reference TRBV7-2 and TRBJ2-3): GAGVSQSPSNKVTEKGKDVELRCDPISGHTALYWYRQSLGQGLEFLIYFQGNSAPDKSGLPSDRFSAERTGGSVSTLTIQRTQQEDSAVYLCASSPGTSGSGGTDTQYFGPGTRLTVL.